These 24 T cell receptor beta chains share one sample of origin, sequenced in a study of shared clonotypes between healthy human individuals. Sequencing was performed with immunoSEQ multiplex PCR; in TCRdb, only in-frame clones are kept and a portion is missing. The sample yields over a million clones, about 76% seen once. Sequencing input: memory CD4+ T cells sorted from blood. Specified subset: CD45RA-negative fraction. The receptors stem from a young man in good health.

The V gene is TRBV29-1, the J gene TRBJ2-5; TRBD1 agrees at 7 bases. After removal of 7 bases from V and 1 base from J, the junction contained 3 bases not matched to a gene. CDR3 length: 12 amino acids. From germline, CDR1 is SQVTM and CDR2 ANQGSEA. CDR3 amino acids: CSGRDSQETQYF. CDR3 coding DNA: TGCAGCGGCCGGGACAGCCAAGAGACCCAGTACTTC.

This chain connects TRBV5-4 to TRBJ1-4; D unresolved. This CDR3 spans 13 amino acids. Looked up from germline, CDR1 is SGHNT and CDR2 is YYREEE (reference sequence). V was clipped by 0 bases and J by 16 bases, with 16 bases between them. The CDR3, as DNA: TGTGCCAGCAGCTTGGTCGCGTCGGACGGGCCGTTTTTT. Translation gives CASSLVASDGPFF.

V gene TRBV18 combines with J gene TRBJ2-7, with 7 bases lining up with TRBD1. V lost 5 bases, J lost 0 bases, and 7 bases stayed unmatched. The CDR3 length is 15 residues. Germline V CDR1 and CDR2: KGHSH, LQKENI. The CDR3 reads CASSERQGSSYEQYF. The CDR3 DNA reads as TGTGCCAGCTCAGAAAGACAGGGTAGCTCCTACGAGCAGTACTTC. Full variable domain (missing parts from reference TRBV18 and TRBJ2-7): NAGVMQNPRHLVRRRGQEARLRCSPMKGHSHVYWYRQLPEEGLKFMVYLQKENIIDESGMPKERFSAEFPKEGPSILRIQQVVRGDSAAYFCASSERQGSSYEQYFGPGTRLTVT.

This chain links TRBV6-1 with TRBJ2-7, with D perhaps TRBD2 (6 bases). Germline V gene lookup returns CDR1 MNHNS and CDR2 SASEGT. V shed 0 bases and J shed 2 bases, with 11 bases lying between them. There are 15 residues in the CDR3. CDR3 in amino acids: CASSEAGTGAYEQYF. The CDR3 nucleotides are TGTGCCAGCAGTGAAGCGGGCACGGGGGCCTACGAGCAGTACTTC.

This clone was counted a few times. This chain links TRBV27 with TRBJ2-2; TRBD1 matches 7 bases. V gave up 6 bases and J gave up 4 bases; unmatched junction bases: 14. CDR1 is MNHEY and CDR2 is SMNVEV in the germline V gene (reference sequence). The CDR3 has 17 residues. The CDR3 DNA sequence: TGTGCCAGCAGCCGCAGGTCAATAGGACAGGTCACCGGGGAGCTGTTTTTT. Translated, it gives CASSRRSIGQVTGELFF.

The rearrangement joins TRBV19 to TRBJ2-1; a possible D gene is TRBD2 (5 bases). Germline V gives CDR1 LNHDA, CDR2 SQIVND (reference sequence). The CDR3 spans 13 residues. Trimming stripped 3 bases from V and 5 bases from J, with 8 bases between. The CDR3 sequence: CASSIMGDNEQFF. CDR3 sequence (DNA): TGTGCCAGTAGTATTATGGGAGACAATGAGCAGTTCTTC.

V is TRBV30 and J is TRBJ1-6; TRBD1 aligns across 8 bases. Trimming took 0 bases from V and 9 from J; bases not matched to a gene: 10. In germline, CDR1 is GTSNPN, CDR2 SVGIG (reference sequence). This CDR3 has 16 amino acids. The CDR3 DNA reads as TGTGCCTGGAGTGTGGGACAGGTCTCAAGGGGTTCACCCCTCCACTTT. It codes for CAWSVGQVSRGSPLHF.

With respect to this clone: The same CDR3 is also encoded by other DNA sequences in this sample. This chain joins TRBV5-1 and TRBJ1-2; the match to TRBD1 covers 8 bases. The germline CDR1 and CDR2 sequences are SGHRS and YFSETQ. With 4 bases clipped from V and 8 bases from J, the junction kept 4 bases outside the gene matches. The CDR3 extends over 12 amino acids. CDR3 amino acids: CASSPGQGGYTF. CDR3 DNA sequence: TGCGCCAGCAGCCCCGGACAGGGCGGCTACACCTTC.

The table lists this clone with a few counts. The same CDR3 arises from other DNA sequences in this sample as well. The rearrangement joins TRBV5-1 to TRBJ1-1; D not certain. This CDR3 region has 14 residues. The V end was cut by 1 base, the J end by 4 bases, with 11 bases between. CDR1 is SGHRS and CDR2 is YFSETQ in the germline V gene. CDR3 residues: CASSLKREGTEAFF. CDR3 nucleotides: TGCGCCAGCAGCTTGAAAAGAGAGGGCACTGAAGCTTTCTTT. Complete variable domain (other parts from reference TRBV5-1 and TRBJ1-1): KAGVTQTPRYLIKTRGQQVTLSCSPISGHRSVSWYQQTPGQGLQFLFEYFSETQRNKGNFPGRFSGRQFSNSRSEMNVSTLELGDSALYLCASSLKREGTEAFFGQGTRLTVV.

This chain joins TRBV7-3 and TRBJ2-6; D gene unclear. Germline V lookup: CDR1 SGHTA, CDR2 FQGTGA. The V end was cut by 3 bases, the J end by 2 bases, with 8 bases between. The CDR3 is 15 amino acids. The CDR3 DNA is TGTGCCAGCAGCTTCCCGGGCCCTGGGGCCAACGTCCTGACTTTC. Translating it yields CASSFPGPGANVLTF.

For the CDR3, the DNA is TGCGCCAGCAGTGAGGTGTGGGGGGGCTCCTACAATGAGCAGTTCTTC. Residues: CASSEVWGGSYNEQFF. The gene calls are TRBV10-1 and TRBJ2-1; 7 nucleotides agree with TRBD2. With 2 bases clipped from V and 0 bases from J, the junction kept 4 bases outside the gene matches. CDR1 and CDR2 from the germline V gene are WNHNN and SYGVQD (reference sequence). The CDR3 is 16 residues long.

The genes are TRBV30 and TRBJ2-2, with D possibly being TRBD1 (5 bases). Germline values: CDR1 GTSNPN, CDR2 SVGIG (reference sequence). V lost 2 bases and J 7 bases, leaving 5 bases between the germline ends. This CDR3 is built from 11 residues. Written as DNA, the CDR3 is TGTGCCTGGAGTAGGGGCGGGGAGCTGTTTTTT. Its translation: CAWSRGGELFF.

V and J are TRBV6-5 and TRBJ1-2; possible D gene TRBD1, 6 bases. Trimming took 2 bases from V and 5 from J, leaving 15 bases between them. Germline-derived CDR1 and CDR2 are MNHEY and SVGAGI. This CDR3 contains 15 residues. The CDR3 region is CASSYRVQGWYGYTF. The CDR3 DNA sequence: TGTGCCAGCAGTTACCGGGTGCAGGGGTGGTATGGCTACACCTTC.

The V and J genes are TRBV19 and TRBJ1-5, with TRBD1 identical over 11 bases. In germline, CDR1 is LNHDA, CDR2 SQIVND (reference sequence). Trimming cost V 3 bases and J 1 base; bases outside gene matches: 5. The CDR3 consists of 17 residues. The CDR3 nucleotides are TGTGCCAGTAGTATTGGGACAGGGGGTTTCAGCAATCAGCCCCAGCATTTT. This sequence encodes CASSIGTGGFSNQPQHF.

The rearrangement joins TRBV25-1 to TRBJ1-1, with 9 positions matching TRBD1. Germline-derived CDR1 and CDR2 are MGHDK and SYGVNS. J gave up 1 base and V 1 base, and 4 bases lay outside the gene matches. The CDR3 extends over 16 amino acids. The CDR3 reads CASSEFGQGPNTEAFF. DNA of the CDR3: TGTGCCAGCAGTGAATTTGGACAGGGGCCGAACACTGAAGCTTTCTTT.

The chain joins TRBV10-1 to TRBJ2-5; 9 nucleotides line up with TRBD2. Unmatched junction bases numbered 3, after V lost 2 bases and J lost 5 bases. The CDR3 has 14 amino acids. Looked up from germline, CDR1 is WNHNN and CDR2 is SYGVQD (reference sequence). DNA for the CDR3: TGCGCCAGCAGTGAGGCTAGCGGGGAGGAGACCCAGTACTTC. This encodes CASSEASGEETQYF.

The CDR3: CASRVDGYTF. CDR3 coding DNA: TGTGCCAGCAGGGTGGATGGCTACACCTTC. V usage is TRBV6-1 and J usage is TRBJ1-2, with D unclear. The germline V and J ends were trimmed by 6 bases and 6 bases, with 5 bases remaining between them. This CDR3 contains 10 residues. Per germline, CDR1 MNHNS and CDR2 SASEGT.

The chain links TRBV6-6 to TRBJ1-5; possibly TRBD1 for D (5 bases). The ends were cut back, 5 bases at V and 7 bases at J, with 15 bases in the middle. Germline values: CDR1 MNHNY, CDR2 SVGAGI (reference sequence). This CDR3 is 14 amino acids long. The CDR3 is CASSAFGQGQPQHF. The CDR3 bases are TGTGCCAGCAGTGCTTTCGGTCAGGGACAGCCCCAGCATTTT.

CDR3 DNA: TGTGCCAGCAGCCAGGCGGCGTCGGGAGTCAAAAACATTCAGTACTTC. The encoded protein is CASSQAASGVKNIQYF. J is TRBJ2-4 and V is TRBV7-2; a possible D gene is TRBD2 (6 bases). There are 16 residues in the CDR3. Trimming shortened V by 5 bases and J by 3 bases, and 17 bases separated the two germline ends. Germline CDR1 reads SGHTA; CDR2 reads FQGNSA.

V usage is TRBV5-4 and J usage is TRBJ2-4; TRBD1 matches 7 bases. The germline gives CDR1 SGHNT, CDR2 YYREEE (reference sequence). The V and J ends lost 5 bases and 4 bases, in that order; junction bases with no gene match: 9. The CDR3 spans 15 residues. CDR3 bases: TGTGCCAGCAGTTCAGACAGGGACGGGAAAAACATTCAGTACTTC. Encoded protein: CASSSDRDGKNIQYF.

The chain links TRBV5-1 to TRBJ2-5, with 10 bases lining up with TRBD2. Germline loops: CDR1 SGHRS, CDR2 YFSETQ. V trimming: 2 bases; J trimming: 4 bases; junction bases outside the gene matches: 2. This CDR3 is 14 amino acids long. The CDR3 loop reads CASSFLAGAETQYF. As DNA, the CDR3 is TGCGCCAGCAGCTTCCTAGCGGGGGCAGAGACCCAGTACTTC.

This chain joins TRBV10-3 and TRBJ1-1; D gene ambiguous. This CDR3 has 15 residues. The V gene lost 0 bases and the J gene lost 6 bases, with 14 bases spanning the gap. Per germline, CDR1 ENHRY and CDR2 SYGVKD. The CDR3 region has the DNA TGTGCCATCAGTGAGTCACGCTGGGGTGAAGCTGAAGCTTTCTTT. Translation: CAISESRWGEAEAFF.

This chain uses TRBV5-1 with TRBJ1-2; D is uncertain. Germline CDR1 reads SGHRS; CDR2 reads YFSETQ. The CDR3 length is 12 residues. V was cut by 2 bases and J by 8 bases, with 10 bases left in between. This CDR3 is CASSLPNFGYTF. The CDR3 DNA sequence: TGCGCCAGCAGCTTACCTAACTTCGGCTACACCTTC.

This clone has only a few counts. This rearrangement joins TRBV2 to TRBJ2-2; a weak D match, TRBD2 (6 bases). Germline-derived CDR1 and CDR2 are SNHLY and FYNNEI. Trimming shortened V by 7 bases and J by 5 bases, and 11 bases separated the two germline ends. This CDR3 region has 13 residues. CDR3 residues: CASKDRETGELFF. The CDR3 coding sequence is TGTGCCAGCAAAGACCGGGAGACCGGGGAGCTGTTTTTT. Supplemented by reference TRBV2 and TRBJ2-2, the full variable domain reads EPEVTQTPSHQVTQMGQEVILRCVPISNHLYFYWYRQILGQKVEFLVSFYNNEISEKSEIFDDQFSVERPDGSNFTLKIRSTKLEDSAMYFCASKDRETGELFFGEGSRLTVL.